These 26 T cell receptor beta chains share one sample of origin, sequenced in a study of cytomegalovirus exposure and HLA in healthy donors. Vbeta (60) and Jbeta (13) primers were used in the PCR. Repertoires were generated with immunoSEQ multiplex PCR, while TCRdb's copy carries only in-frame clones and drops some. The data contain approximately 200,000 clones, approximately 84% of them seen just once; the ten biggest clones take up around 0.24%. The sequenced sample was PBMCs. Source of these receptors: a boy aged 5-17 years in good health and CMV-seronegative.

In its sample, this clone was seen a few times. The chain joins TRBV6-1 to TRBJ1-1; no reliable D call. The CDR3 extends over 13 amino acids. Germline CDR1 is MNHNS and CDR2 is SASEGT. V dropped 3 bases and J dropped 6 bases, with 11 bases sitting between them. CDR3 loop: CASSDFTESEAFF. The CDR3 DNA reads as TGTGCCAGCAGTGATTTCACAGAGTCTGAAGCTTTCTTT.

Concerning this clone itself: The same CDR3 is also encoded by other DNA sequences in this sample. The rearrangement links TRBV5-4 to TRBJ1-2, with 7 bases matching TRBD1. V lost 0 bases, J lost 6 bases, and 5 bases stayed unmatched. The CDR3 runs 14 residues. Germline values: CDR1 SGHNT, CDR2 YYREEE (reference sequence). The CDR3 bases are TGTGCCAGCAGCTTGGTGGGACAGTTAAATGGCTACACCTTC. Protein: CASSLVGQLNGYTF.

In this sample, this clone turned up a few times. The chain uses TRBV25-1 and TRBJ1-5; the D is unclear. Trimming removed 5 bases at V and 0 bases at J, with 11 bases between. From germline, CDR1 is MGHDK and CDR2 SYGVNS. The CDR3 covers 15 residues. The DNA for the CDR3 is TGTGCCAGCAGTTCCGCCGGAGTTAGCAATCAGCCCCAGCATTTT. It specifies CASSSAGVSNQPQHF. Supplemented by reference TRBV25-1 and TRBJ1-5, the full variable domain reads EADIYQTPRYLVIGTGKKITLECSQTMGHDKMYWYQQDPGMELHLIHYSYGVNSTEKGDLSSESTVSRIRTEHFPLTLESARPSHTSQYLCASSSAGVSNQPQHFGDGTRLSIL.

The chain carries TRBV7-9 and TRBJ2-7, with TRBD1 matching 9 bases. With 1 base clipped from V and 5 bases from J, the junction kept 6 bases outside the gene matches. Germline V gene data show CDR1 as SEHNR and CDR2 as FQNEAQ (reference sequence). This CDR3 is built from 15 residues. This chain's CDR3 is CASSLGDRERDEQYF. CDR3 in DNA: TGTGCCAGCAGCTTAGGGGACAGGGAGCGCGACGAGCAGTACTTC.

This clone was counted between two and nine times. This chain links TRBV11-2 with TRBJ2-1, with TRBD1 matching 7 bases. The CDR3 is 16 amino acids. The J segment lost 0 bases and the V segment lost 6 bases, leaving 8 bases of the junction unmatched. CDR1 and CDR2 (germline): SGHAT, FQNNGV. The CDR3 here is CASRPPTGSSYNEQFF. Here the CDR3 DNA reads TGTGCCAGCAGACCACCGACAGGGAGCTCCTACAATGAGCAGTTCTTC.

V gene TRBV9 combines with J gene TRBJ2-2, with TRBD2 identical over 7 bases. There are 15 residues in the CDR3. V was pared by 6 bases and J by 7 bases, with 12 bases of the junction left unmatched. CDR1 and CDR2 (germline): SGDLS, YYNGEE. Here the CDR3 reads CASTGGLPSDGELFF. CDR3 nucleotide sequence: TGTGCCAGCACCGGGGGACTACCCTCCGACGGGGAGCTGTTTTTT.

The chain joins TRBV14 to TRBJ1-1; TRBD1 matches 7 bases. Germline CDR1 SGHDN, CDR2 FVKESK. V dropped 2 bases and J dropped 0; count of bases not matched to a gene: 3. The CDR3 extends over 15 amino acids. The CDR3 here is CASSQLTGVNTEAFF. The CDR3 DNA is TGTGCCAGCAGCCAACTCACAGGGGTGAACACTGAAGCTTTCTTT.

A word on this clone: At one boundary the junction diverges from the germline segment, which might be a read error. The rearrangement uses TRBV9 and TRBJ1-5; D remains ambiguous. The germline V gene has CDR1 SGDLS and CDR2 YYNGEE. This CDR3 comprises 16 residues. CDR3 region: CAGSEPPRYSNQPQHF. DNA of the CDR3: TGTGCCGGCAGCGAGCCCCCCCGTTATAGCAATCAGCCCCAGCATTTT. Filled out from reference TRBV9 and TRBJ1-5, the complete variable domain reads DSGVTQTPKHLITATGQRVTLRCSPRSGDLSVYWYQQSLDQGLQFLIQYYNGEERAKGNILERFSAQQFPDLHSELNLSSLELGDSALYFCAGSEPPRYSNQPQHFGDGTRLSIL.

The V call is TRBV29-1, the J call TRBJ1-1, with TRBD1 identical over 7 bases. J gave up 10 bases and V 6 bases, and 8 bases lay outside the gene matches. The V gene's germline CDR1 is SQVTM and CDR2 ANQGSEA. The CDR3 runs 11 residues. The CDR3 loop reads CSVGTDRAAFF. For the CDR3, the DNA is TGCAGCGTGGGGACCGACAGGGCAGCTTTCTTT.

The chain joins TRBV28 to TRBJ1-1; D gene unclear. The CDR3 sequence is 13 residues long. The V gene's germline CDR1 is MDHEN and CDR2 SYDVKM. V lost 11 bases and J lost 1, with 14 bases in between. The CDR3 reads CAGRRGANTEAFF. CDR3 coding DNA: TGTGCCGGCCGTCGGGGTGCGAACACTGAAGCTTTCTTT.

V and J are TRBV7-8 and TRBJ2-7, with TRBD1 matching over 7 bases. V lost 4 bases to trimming and J lost 4 bases; unmatched junction nucleotides: 10. Germline V gene sequence: CDR1 SGHVS, CDR2 FQNEAQ. The CDR3 extends over 15 amino acids. CDR3 loop: CASSSGLWDRYEQYF. The CDR3 DNA follows: TGTGCCAGCAGCTCAGGGCTGTGGGACAGATACGAGCAGTACTTC. Full variable domain (outside the CDR3, taken from reference TRBV7-8 and TRBJ2-7): GAGVSQSPRYKVAKRGQDVALRCDPISGHVSLFWYQQALGQGPEFLTYFQNEAQLDKSGLPSDRFFAERPEGSVSTLKIQRTQQEDSAVYLCASSSGLWDRYEQYFGPGTRLTVT.

This clone is a singleton in its sample. In DNA, the CDR3 is TGTGCCAGCAGTTTATCTCAATTTAGCGGGAGGAGGCAAGAGACCCAGTACTTC. This sequence encodes CASSLSQFSGRRQETQYF. This chain links TRBV27 with TRBJ2-5, with 10 bases aligning to TRBD2. V shed 0 bases and J 2 bases; nucleotides not matched to a gene: 9. The germline V gene has CDR1 MNHEY and CDR2 SMNVEV (reference sequence). The CDR3 sequence is 18 residues long.

This chain connects TRBV4-1 to TRBJ2-3; 9 bases fit TRBD2. The V gene end was trimmed by 1 base and the J gene end by 1 base; junction bases not matched to a gene: 0. This CDR3 is 15 amino acids long. The V gene's germline CDR1 is MGHRA and CDR2 YSYEKL. CDR3 DNA: TGCGCCAGCAGCCAAGGACTAGCGGGCACAGATACGCAGTATTTT. Amino acids: CASSQGLAGTDTQYF.

The V and J genes are TRBV7-6 and TRBJ1-6; weak D call: TRBD1 (6 bases). Germline V gene lookup returns CDR1 SGHVS and CDR2 FNYEAQ. This CDR3 has 18 amino acids. The V gene lost 5 bases and the J gene lost 7 bases, with 24 bases spanning the gap. CDR3 residues: CASSPGAGRPQGNSPLHF. For the CDR3, the DNA is TGTGCCAGCAGCCCCGGGGCAGGGCGCCCCCAGGGGAATTCACCCCTCCACTTT.

The rearrangement uses TRBV7-8 and TRBJ2-5, with TRBD1 as a possible D gene (6 bases). The CDR3 covers 14 residues. The V gene lost 1 base and the J gene lost 3 bases, with 9 bases spanning the gap. CDR1 and CDR2 (germline): SGHVS, FQNEAQ. CDR3: CASSLGTAKETQYF. CDR3 DNA: TGTGCCAGCAGCTTAGGGACAGCAAAAGAGACCCAGTACTTC.

The chain joins TRBV4-2 to TRBJ2-7, with 10 bases identical to TRBD2. Germline assignment: CDR1 LGHNA and CDR2 YNFKEQ. This CDR3 has 15 residues. J lost 2 bases, V lost 8 bases, and 9 bases had no gene match. CDR3 sequence: CASGHLAGGTYEQYF. CDR3 sequence (DNA): TGTGCCAGCGGACACTTAGCGGGGGGCACCTACGAGCAGTACTTC.

A single count supports this clone. V usage is TRBV18 and J usage is TRBJ1-1, with TRBD1 matching over 9 bases. This CDR3 has 13 amino acids. Germline CDR1 reads KGHSH; CDR2 reads LQKENI. V was clipped by 5 bases and J by 9 bases; unmatched bases: 7. For the CDR3, the DNA is TGTGCCAGCTCATTTGAGACAGGGGGTAAAGCTTTCTTT. Translating gives CASSFETGGKAFF.

The CDR3 region is CASSRPTWAQPQHF. CDR3 nucleotide sequence: TGTGCCAGCAGTAGGCCCACCTGGGCTCAGCCCCAGCATTTT. The chain uses TRBV28 and TRBJ1-5; D gene ambiguous. Trimming removed 5 bases from V and 6 bases from J, with 14 bases in between. The CDR3 sequence is 14 residues long. Germline CDR1 and CDR2: MDHEN and SYDVKM.

This clone appeared once. The V and J genes are TRBV27 and TRBJ2-1; D is possibly TRBD2 (7 bases). This CDR3 comprises 12 residues. Between the trimmed V and J ends, which lost 6 bases and 13 bases, there was a span of 16 bases. Looked up from germline, CDR1 is MNHEY and CDR2 is SMNVEV (reference sequence). The CDR3 DNA is TGTGCCAGCAGAGGGGGGGGCGACCCCCAGTTCTTC. This gives the protein CASRGGGDPQFF.

V is TRBV4-1 and J is TRBJ2-5; the match to TRBD2 covers 14 bases. Germline V CDR1 and CDR2: MGHRA, YSYEKL. The CDR3 length is 19 residues. Unmatched junction bases numbered 8, after V lost 1 base and J lost 1 base. CDR3 amino acids: CASSQARLAGGPGQETQYF. CDR3 coding DNA: TGCGCCAGCAGCCAAGCCCGACTAGCGGGGGGGCCCGGCCAAGAGACCCAGTACTTC.

In this sample, this clone turned up once. V is TRBV7-2 and J is TRBJ2-1, with D possibly TRBD2 on 7 matching bases. The germline V gene has CDR1 SGHTA and CDR2 FQGNSA. The CDR3 loop spans 13 amino acids. Trimming took 5 bases from V and 14 from J, leaving 19 bases between them. The CDR3: CASSPGAGVFKFF. The CDR3 DNA reads as TGTGCCAGCAGCCCAGGGGCGGGGGTGTTTAAGTTCTTC.

CDR3 sequence reads: CASSVERGGLGELFF. DNA of the CDR3: TGTGCCAGCAGCGTAGAGCGGGGGGGCCTCGGGGAGCTGTTTTTT. J is TRBJ2-2 and V is TRBV9; 10 nucleotides align to TRBD2. With V trimmed by 0 bases and J by 7 bases, 3 bases remained unmatched. The CDR3 sequence is 15 residues long. Germline V lookup: CDR1 SGDLS, CDR2 YYNGEE.

The chain couples TRBV30 to TRBJ1-1; 7 bases are a match to TRBD1. CDR3 length: 15 residues. Germline V gene lookup returns CDR1 GTSNPN and CDR2 SVGIG (reference sequence). The V and J ends lost 0 bases and 5 bases, in that order; junction bases with no gene match: 9. The CDR3 coding sequence is TGTGCCTGGAGTGTACCTGACAGGGCTACGACTGAAGCTTTCTTT. Protein product: CAWSVPDRATTEAFF.

The chain recombines TRBV5-1 with TRBJ1-1; D is ambiguous. Germline loops: CDR1 SGHRS, CDR2 YFSETQ. This CDR3 spans 14 amino acids. V lost 2 bases to trimming and J lost 3 bases, with 11 bases between them. The CDR3 bases are TGCGCCAGCAGCTTCACAGCGGGGTACACTGAAGCTTTCTTT. Translating it yields CASSFTAGYTEAFF.

The J gene is TRBJ1-2, the V gene TRBV15; D is ambiguous. Germline V gene lookup returns CDR1 LNHNV and CDR2 YYDKDF (reference sequence). The CDR3 covers 16 residues. Trimming removed 0 bases from V and 5 bases from J, with 16 bases in between. Here the CDR3 reads CATSRDHVSGGYGYTF. In nucleotides, the CDR3 is TGTGCCACCAGCAGAGACCACGTCTCAGGTGGATATGGCTACACCTTC.

The rearrangement links TRBV11-1 to TRBJ2-7; tentatively, D is TRBD1 (7 bases). The CDR3 spans 18 residues. The germline V gene encodes CDR1 SGHAT and CDR2 FQDESV (reference sequence). V shed 5 bases and J shed 0 bases, with 23 bases lying between them. The CDR3 DNA reads as TGTGCCAGCAGCGCGGCCCGGGGGACAGCCAGGAGCTCCTACGAGCAGTACTTC. Translated: CASSAARGTARSSYEQYF.